This T cell receptor (beta chain) was retrieved from a study of CD8 T cells in ankylosing spondylitis. The study's findings and limits: Within peripheral blood, clones linked to disease were CD8+ and relatively rare. Seemingly distinctive of ankylosing spondylitis blood was a TCR beta motif formed by eight highly homologous variants. A number of the motif variants had already been described in reactive arthritis synovial fluid and blood.

This clonotype was detected ten times or more. The antigen remains unidentified. TCRdb called the 5' RACE reads again in MiXCR, with one record for every CDR3 protein. The sample contains around 150,000 distinct CDR3 sequences, around a tenth of which appear only once. V was pared by 6 bases and J by 8 bases, with 12 bases between. The germline CDR1 and CDR2 sequences are MNHEY and SMNVEV (reference sequence). CDR3 length: 12 residues. The sequence derives from a male donor with ankylosing spondylitis or in good health (not recorded which). What was sequenced was blood, either unsorted or a sorted T cell fraction (not recorded which). The chain employs TRBV27 and TRBJ2-3; D gene uncertain. CDR3 bases: TGTGCCAGCAGACGACCTGGTGGTACGCAGTATTTT. It codes for CASRRPGGTQYF.